This TCR beta chain was found in a study of T cells after yellow fever vaccination. General study points: Booster samples showed a return of most primary-vaccination clones (about 96% CD4, 80% to 90% CD8). By day 5 rather than day 15, the secondary response had peaked, though it was weaker.

V lost 6 bases to trimming and J lost 5 bases; unmatched junction nucleotides: 4. This CDR3 contains 13 residues. Per germline, CDR1 MNHEY and CDR2 SMNVEV (reference sequence). TCRdb itself ran the 5' RACE reads through MiXCR, one entry per CDR3 protein. The data contain 300,000 or so distinct CDR3 sequences, around 4.1% of them singletons. This clonotype was seen a handful of times. What it binds is not known. V and J are TRBV27 and TRBJ2-1, with 7 bases fitting TRBD1. Sequenced here: PBMCs, sampled 5 days after the yellow fever booster vaccination. The TCR was taken from a man aged 18-30 years who received the YFV17D yellow fever vaccine. CDR3 nucleotide sequence: TGTGCCAGCAGAATTCAGGGGGACAATGAGCAGTTCTTC. Protein: CASRIQGDNEQFF.